Listed here is a single T cell receptor beta chain. From RNA transcripts, TCR beta CDR3 regions were amplified. First-round RT-PCR of the TCR CDR3 relied on the HTBI primer set. TCRdb reprocessed the multiplex PCR reads via MiXCR and lists one record per CDR3 protein. The data hold fewer than 25,000 distinct CDR3 sequences, with less than 65% observed a single time. This entry belongs to a study of T cells in Graves' hyperthyroidism and ophthalmopathy. The germline CDR1 and CDR2 sequences are SGDLS and YYNGEE. This CDR3 has 14 amino acids. Trimming removed 1 base at V and 3 bases at J, with 11 bases between.

The sequenced sample was blood. This sequence joins TRBV9 and TRBJ2-7; D might be TRBD2 (6 bases). The clonotype comes from a woman aged 40 to 50 with Graves' hyperthyroidism that later progressed to Graves' ophthalmopathy. CDR3 in DNA: TGTGCCAGCAGCGTAAGGGCTAGCGACTACGAGCAGTACTTC. This sequence encodes CASSVRASDYEQYF.